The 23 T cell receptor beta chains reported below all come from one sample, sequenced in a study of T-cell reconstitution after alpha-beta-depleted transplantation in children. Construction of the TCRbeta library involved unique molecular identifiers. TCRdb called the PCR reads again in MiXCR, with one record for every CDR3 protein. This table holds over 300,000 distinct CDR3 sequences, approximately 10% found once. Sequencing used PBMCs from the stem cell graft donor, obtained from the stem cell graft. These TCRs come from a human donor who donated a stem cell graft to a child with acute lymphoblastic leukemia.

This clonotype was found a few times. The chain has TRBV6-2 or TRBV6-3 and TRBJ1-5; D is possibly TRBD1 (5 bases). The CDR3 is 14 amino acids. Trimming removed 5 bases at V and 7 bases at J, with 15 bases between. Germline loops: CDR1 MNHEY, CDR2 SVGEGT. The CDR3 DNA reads TGTGCCAGCAGTATGGGGCAGAGTACCCAGCCCCAGCATTTT. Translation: CASSMGQSTQPQHF.

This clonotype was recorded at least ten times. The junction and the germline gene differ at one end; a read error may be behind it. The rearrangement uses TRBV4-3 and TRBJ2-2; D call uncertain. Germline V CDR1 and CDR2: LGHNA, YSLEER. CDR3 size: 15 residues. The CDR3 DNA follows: TGCGCCAGCACCCAACCCAACCAGCCTACCGGGGAGCTGTTTTTT. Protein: CASTQPNQPTGELFF.

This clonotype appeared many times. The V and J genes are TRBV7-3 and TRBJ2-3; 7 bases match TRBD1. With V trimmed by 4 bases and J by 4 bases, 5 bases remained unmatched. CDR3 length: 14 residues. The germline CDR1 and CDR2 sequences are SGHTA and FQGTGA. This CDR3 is CASSSTGWADTQYF. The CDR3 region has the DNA TGTGCCAGCAGCTCGACAGGGTGGGCAGATACGCAGTATTTT.

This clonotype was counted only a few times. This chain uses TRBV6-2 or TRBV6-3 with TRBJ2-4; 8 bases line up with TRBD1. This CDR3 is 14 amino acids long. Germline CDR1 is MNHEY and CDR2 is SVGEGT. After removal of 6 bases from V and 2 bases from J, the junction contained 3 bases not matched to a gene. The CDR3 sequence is CASRAGGSKNIQYF. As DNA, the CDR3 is TGTGCCAGCAGGGCAGGGGGCTCCAAAAACATTCAGTACTTC.

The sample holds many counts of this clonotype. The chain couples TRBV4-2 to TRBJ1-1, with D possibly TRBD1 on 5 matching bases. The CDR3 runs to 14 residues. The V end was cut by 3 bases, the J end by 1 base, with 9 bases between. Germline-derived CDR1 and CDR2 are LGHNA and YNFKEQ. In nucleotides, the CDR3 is TGTGCCAGCAGCCAGGGACGACAGAACACTGAAGCTTTCTTT. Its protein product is CASSQGRQNTEAFF.

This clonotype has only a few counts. DNA of the CDR3: TGTGCCAGCAGCTTAAGAGCGGTAAGCTCCTACGAGCAGTACTTC. This translates into CASSLRAVSSYEQYF. V usage is TRBV7-6 and J usage is TRBJ2-7; maybe TRBD2 (5 bases). The V and J ends lost 2 bases and 0 bases respectively, with 11 bases between them. CDR3 size: 15 residues. Germline-derived CDR1 and CDR2 are SGHVS and FNYEAQ.

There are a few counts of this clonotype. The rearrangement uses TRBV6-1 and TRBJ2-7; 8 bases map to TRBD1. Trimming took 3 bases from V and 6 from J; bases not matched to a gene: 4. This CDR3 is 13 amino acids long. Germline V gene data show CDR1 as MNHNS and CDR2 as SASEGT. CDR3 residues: CASSDGQGFEQYF. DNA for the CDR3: TGTGCCAGCAGTGACGGACAGGGATTCGAGCAGTACTTC.

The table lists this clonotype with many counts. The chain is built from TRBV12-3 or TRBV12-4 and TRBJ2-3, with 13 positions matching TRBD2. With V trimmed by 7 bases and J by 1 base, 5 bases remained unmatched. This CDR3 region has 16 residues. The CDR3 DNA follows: TGTGCCAGCACGGGACTAGCGGGAAGAGGCACAGATACGCAGTATTTT. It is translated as CASTGLAGRGTDTQYF.

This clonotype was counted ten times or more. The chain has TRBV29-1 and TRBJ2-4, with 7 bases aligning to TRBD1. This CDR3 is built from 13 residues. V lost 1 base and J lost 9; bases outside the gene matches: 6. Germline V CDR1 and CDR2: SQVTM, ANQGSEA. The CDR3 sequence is CSVEADRDGIQYF. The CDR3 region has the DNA TGCAGCGTTGAAGCTGACAGGGACGGCATTCAGTACTTC.

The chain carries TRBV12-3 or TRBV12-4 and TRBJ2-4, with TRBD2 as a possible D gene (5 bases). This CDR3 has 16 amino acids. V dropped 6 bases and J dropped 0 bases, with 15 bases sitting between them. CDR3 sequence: CASSRTYGLAKNIQYF. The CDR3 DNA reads TGTGCCAGCAGCCGAACCTATGGACTAGCCAAAAACATTCAGTACTTC.

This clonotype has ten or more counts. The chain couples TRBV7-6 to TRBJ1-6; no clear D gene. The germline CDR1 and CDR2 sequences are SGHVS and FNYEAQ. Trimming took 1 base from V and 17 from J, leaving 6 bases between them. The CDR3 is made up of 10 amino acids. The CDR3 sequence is CASSLGSIHF. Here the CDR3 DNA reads TGTGCCAGCAGCTTAGGGTCGATCCACTTT.

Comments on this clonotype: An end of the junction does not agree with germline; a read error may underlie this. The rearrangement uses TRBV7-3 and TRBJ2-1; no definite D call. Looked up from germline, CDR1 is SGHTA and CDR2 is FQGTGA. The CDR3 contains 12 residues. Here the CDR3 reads CASGNSHNEQFF. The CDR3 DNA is TGTGCCAGCGGGAACTCCCACAATGAGCAGTTCTTC.

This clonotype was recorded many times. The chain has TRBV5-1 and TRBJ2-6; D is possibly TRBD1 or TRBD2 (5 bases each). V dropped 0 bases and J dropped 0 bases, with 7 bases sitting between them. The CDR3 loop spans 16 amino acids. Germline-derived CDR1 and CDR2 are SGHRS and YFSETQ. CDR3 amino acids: CASSLDGTSGANVLTF. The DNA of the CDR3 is TGCGCCAGCAGCTTGGATGGGACCTCTGGGGCCAACGTCCTGACTTTC.

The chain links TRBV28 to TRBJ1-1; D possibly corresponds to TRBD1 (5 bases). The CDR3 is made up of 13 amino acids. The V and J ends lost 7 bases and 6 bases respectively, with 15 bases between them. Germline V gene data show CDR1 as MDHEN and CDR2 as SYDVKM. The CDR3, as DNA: TGTGCCAGCACCCCCCTGACAGTGTCTGAAGCTTTCTTT. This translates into CASTPLTVSEAFF. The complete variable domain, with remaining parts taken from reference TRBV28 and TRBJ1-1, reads DVKVTQSSRYLVKRTGEKVFLECVQDMDHENMFWYRQDPGLGLRLIYFSYDVKMKEKGDIPEGYSVSREKKERFSLILESASTNQTSMYLCASTPLTVSEAFFGQGTRLTVV.

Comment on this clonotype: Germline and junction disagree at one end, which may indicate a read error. The CDR3 reads CASRGTEGWFGNTVYF. The CDR3 nucleotides read TGTGCCAGCAGGGGCACAGAGGGTTGGTTTGGAAACACCGTATATTTT. V and J are TRBV28 and TRBJ1-3, with no clear D. The V gene's germline CDR1 is MDHEN and CDR2 SYDVKM. CDR3 length: 16 residues.

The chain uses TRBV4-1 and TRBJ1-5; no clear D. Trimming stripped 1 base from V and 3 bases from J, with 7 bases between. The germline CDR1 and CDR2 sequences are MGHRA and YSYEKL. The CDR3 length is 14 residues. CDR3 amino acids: CASSQVSANQPQHF. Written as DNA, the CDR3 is TGCGCCAGCAGCCAAGTCTCCGCCAATCAGCCCCAGCATTTT.

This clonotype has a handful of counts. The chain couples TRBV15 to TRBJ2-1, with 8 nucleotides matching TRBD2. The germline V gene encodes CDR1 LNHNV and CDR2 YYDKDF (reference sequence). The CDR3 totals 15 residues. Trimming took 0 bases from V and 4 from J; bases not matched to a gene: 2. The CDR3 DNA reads TGTGCCACCAGCAGAGATGGCGGGAGGTACAATGAGCAGTTCTTC. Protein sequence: CATSRDGGRYNEQFF.

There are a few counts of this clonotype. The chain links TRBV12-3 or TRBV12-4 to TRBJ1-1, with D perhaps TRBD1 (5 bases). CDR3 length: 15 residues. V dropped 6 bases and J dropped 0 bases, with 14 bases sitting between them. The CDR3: CASRSKEGMNTEAFF. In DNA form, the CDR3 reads TGTGCCAGCAGGTCAAAGGAGGGGATGAACACTGAAGCTTTCTTT.

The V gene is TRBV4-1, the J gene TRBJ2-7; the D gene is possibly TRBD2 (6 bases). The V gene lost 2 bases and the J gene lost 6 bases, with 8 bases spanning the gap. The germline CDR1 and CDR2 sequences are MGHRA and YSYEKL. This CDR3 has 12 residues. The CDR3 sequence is CASSQMGGEQYF. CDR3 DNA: TGCGCCAGCAGCCAAATGGGGGGCGAGCAGTACTTC.

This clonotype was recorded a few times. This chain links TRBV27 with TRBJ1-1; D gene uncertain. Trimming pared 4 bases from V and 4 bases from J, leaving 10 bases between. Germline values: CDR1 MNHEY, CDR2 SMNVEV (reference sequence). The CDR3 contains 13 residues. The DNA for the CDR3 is TGTGCCAGCAGTTCTAGAGGCGGCACTGAAGCTTTCTTT. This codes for CASSSRGGTEAFF.

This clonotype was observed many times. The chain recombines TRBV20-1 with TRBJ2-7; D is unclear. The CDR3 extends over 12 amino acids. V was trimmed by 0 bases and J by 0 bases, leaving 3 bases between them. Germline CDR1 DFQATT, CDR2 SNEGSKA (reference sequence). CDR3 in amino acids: CSARESSYEQYF. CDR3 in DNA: TGCAGTGCTAGAGAGAGCTCCTACGAGCAGTACTTC.

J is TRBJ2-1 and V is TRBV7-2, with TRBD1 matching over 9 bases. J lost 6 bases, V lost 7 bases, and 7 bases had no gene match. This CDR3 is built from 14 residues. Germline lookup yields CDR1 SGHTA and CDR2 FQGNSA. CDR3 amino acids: CASNPGQGINEQFF. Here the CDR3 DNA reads TGTGCCAGCAACCCCGGACAGGGGATCAATGAGCAGTTCTTC.

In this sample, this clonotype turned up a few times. CDR3 coding DNA: TGTGCCAGCAGGGAGACTCAGTGGGCCTACAATGAGCAGTTCTTC. The encoded protein is CASRETQWAYNEQFF. This chain links TRBV2 with TRBJ2-1; D is unclear. Germline CDR1 is SNHLY and CDR2 is FYNNEI. This CDR3 has 15 amino acids. V dropped 6 bases and J dropped 2 bases, with 14 bases sitting between them. Based on the CDR3 plus reference TRBV2 and TRBJ2-1, the full variable domain is EPEVTQTPSHQVTQMGQEVILRCVPISNHLYFYWYRQILGQKVEFLVSFYNNEISEKSEIFDDQFSVERPDGSNFTLKIRSTKLEDSAMYFCASRETQWAYNEQFFGPGTRLTVL.